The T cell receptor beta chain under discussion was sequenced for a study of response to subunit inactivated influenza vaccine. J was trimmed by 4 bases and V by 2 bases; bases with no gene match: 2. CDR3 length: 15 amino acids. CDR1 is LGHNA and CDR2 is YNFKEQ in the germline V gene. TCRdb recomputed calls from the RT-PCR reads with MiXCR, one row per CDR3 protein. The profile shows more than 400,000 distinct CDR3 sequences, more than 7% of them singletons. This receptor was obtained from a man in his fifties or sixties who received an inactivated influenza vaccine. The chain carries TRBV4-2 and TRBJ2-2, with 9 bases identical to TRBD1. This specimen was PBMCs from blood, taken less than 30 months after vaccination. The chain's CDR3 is CASSQRTGVTGELFF. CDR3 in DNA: TGTGCCAGCAGCCAACGGACAGGGGTCACCGGGGAGCTGTTTTTT.